This T cell receptor (beta chain) came from a study of early T cells in non-severe SARS-CoV-2 infection. TCRdb passed the 5' RACE reads through MiXCR, listing each CDR3 protein once. The table shows around 67,000 distinct CDR3 sequences, with roughly 10% occurring only once. The germline gives CDR1 LNHDA, CDR2 SQIVND (reference sequence). Trimming shortened V by 1 base and J by 1 base, and 5 bases separated the two germline ends. The CDR3 contains 13 residues. Sample: whole blood. This sequence joins TRBV19 and TRBJ2-7; the D is unclear. The source of this sequence is an adult who was a healthcare worker with PCR-confirmed SARS-CoV-2 infection or an uninfected control (not recorded which). The CDR3 is CASSIGKSYEQYF. The CDR3 DNA is TGTGCCAGTAGTATAGGGAAGTCCTACGAGCAGTACTTC. Combining the CDR3 with reference TRBV19 and TRBJ2-7 gives the whole variable domain DGGITQSPKYLFRKEGQNVTLSCEQNLNHDAMYWYRQDPGQGLRLIYYSQIVNDFQKGDIAEGYSVSREKKESFPLTVTSAQKNPTAFYLCASSIGKSYEQYFGPGTRLTVT.